These 16 T cell receptor beta chains came from one sample sequenced in a study of blood T cell repertoires in COVID-19. The data were produced by immunoSEQ multiplex PCR, yet TCRdb's version contains in-frame clones alone and is incomplete. The sample includes 150,000 to 200,000 clones, around four fifths seen only once; the top ten take about an eighth. The sample taken for sequencing was PBMCs or T cells enriched from blood (not recorded which). Receptors were obtained from a woman aged 55-69 years who had recovered from COVID-19.

The chain is built from TRBV5-4 and TRBJ2-5; TRBD1 matches at 7 bases. CDR1 SGHNT and CDR2 YYREEE come from the germline V gene (reference sequence). The CDR3 runs 16 residues. Trimming at V came to 4 bases and at J to 5 bases, leaving 14 bases not matched to a gene. CDR3: CASSTQTGPIVETQYF. The CDR3 nucleotides are TGTGCCAGCAGCACCCAGACAGGGCCCATAGTTGAGACCCAGTACTTC.

The chain joins TRBV19 to TRBJ1-2, with 8 positions matching TRBD1. CDR3 size: 16 residues. With 5 bases clipped from V and 1 base from J, the junction kept 9 bases outside the gene matches. CDR1 and CDR2 (germline): LNHDA, SQIVND (reference sequence). The CDR3 protein is CASSWDRRVGNYGYTF. CDR3 bases: TGTGCCAGTAGTTGGGACAGGCGGGTCGGTAACTATGGCTACACCTTC. The whole variable domain, filled in from reference TRBV19 and TRBJ1-2, reads DGGITQSPKYLFRKEGQNVTLSCEQNLNHDAMYWYRQDPGQGLRLIYYSQIVNDFQKGDIAEGYSVSREKKESFPLTVTSAQKNPTAFYLCASSWDRRVGNYGYTFGSGTRLTVV.

V usage is TRBV28 and J usage is TRBJ2-1; the match to TRBD2 covers 8 bases. V lost 6 bases to trimming and J lost 6 bases; unmatched junction nucleotides: 10. CDR1 MDHEN and CDR2 SYDVKM come from the germline V gene. The CDR3 covers 15 residues. DNA of the CDR3: TGTGCCAGCAGGGCTAGCGGGCCCGGGTCCAATGAGCAGTTCTTC. Its translation is CASRASGPGSNEQFF. The full variable domain, its missing parts supplied by reference TRBV28 and TRBJ2-1, is DVKVTQSSRYLVKRTGEKVFLECVQDMDHENMFWYRQDPGLGLRLIYFSYDVKMKEKGDIPEGYSVSREKKERFSLILESASTNQTSMYLCASRASGPGSNEQFFGPGTRLTVL.

This sequence joins TRBV18 and TRBJ2-2; 7 nucleotides agree with TRBD2. Germline V gene sequence: CDR1 KGHSH, CDR2 LQKENI. The CDR3 totals 15 residues. Trimming cost V 2 bases and J 5 bases; bases outside gene matches: 5. The CDR3 sequence is CASSPALAVTGELFF. CDR3 bases: TGTGCCAGCTCACCAGCCCTAGCGGTGACCGGGGAGCTGTTTTTT. Full variable domain (outside the CDR3, taken from reference TRBV18 and TRBJ2-2): NAGVMQNPRHLVRRRGQEARLRCSPMKGHSHVYWYRQLPEEGLKFMVYLQKENIIDESGMPKERFSAEFPKEGPSILRIQQVVRGDSAAYFCASSPALAVTGELFFGEGSRLTVL.

The chain links TRBV7-2 to TRBJ1-2; D is perhaps TRBD1 (6 bases). V lost 5 bases and J 8 bases, leaving 15 bases between the germline ends. This CDR3 spans 13 amino acids. The germline gives CDR1 SGHTA, CDR2 FQGNSA. The DNA for the CDR3 is TGTGCCAGCAGCCCACAGGGCGGAGAGGGCTACACCTTC. Protein product: CASSPQGGEGYTF. The full variable domain, in which reference TRBV7-2 and TRBJ1-2 provide the parts outside the CDR3, is GAGVSQSPSNKVTEKGKDVELRCDPISGHTALYWYRQSLGQGLEFLIYFQGNSAPDKSGLPSDRFSAERTGGSVSTLTIQRTQQEDSAVYLCASSPQGGEGYTFGSGTRLTVV.

This rearrangement joins TRBV5-1 to TRBJ1-1; the D gene is possibly TRBD1 (5 bases). The CDR3 runs to 15 residues. Trimming shortened V by 2 bases and J by 5 bases, and 16 bases separated the two germline ends. CDR1 and CDR2 (germline): SGHRS, YFSETQ. The CDR3 DNA follows: TGCGCCAGCAGCTTCGATTGGGGGGGATTGACTGAAGCTTTCTTT. Protein sequence: CASSFDWGGLTEAFF.

The chain joins TRBV30 to TRBJ1-2, with 11 positions matching TRBD1. Germline V gene sequence: CDR1 GTSNPN, CDR2 SVGIG (reference sequence). V shed 3 bases and J 2 bases; nucleotides not matched to a gene: 5. The CDR3 is made up of 15 amino acids. The CDR3 spells CAWRAGTGGNYGYTF. CDR3 DNA: TGTGCCTGGAGAGCCGGGACAGGGGGAAACTATGGCTACACCTTC.

The rearrangement uses TRBV28 and TRBJ2-3; TRBD2 aligns across 13 bases. The CDR3 length is 17 residues. Germline trimming cut 8 bases from V and 7 bases from J; bases unmatched to any gene: 15. The germline V gene has CDR1 MDHEN and CDR2 SYDVKM. CDR3 sequence reads: CASGPGGLAGEKNTQYF. CDR3 coding DNA: TGTGCCAGCGGACCCGGAGGACTAGCGGGAGAAAAGAATACGCAGTATTTT.

There are a few counts of this clone. This rearrangement joins TRBV6-5 to TRBJ1-2; D may be TRBD1 (6 bases). CDR3 size: 13 residues. Trimming took 6 bases from V and 4 from J, leaving 12 bases between them. From germline, CDR1 is MNHEY and CDR2 SVGAGI. The CDR3 here is CASRNTGFYGYTF. The CDR3 DNA sequence: TGTGCCAGCAGGAATACAGGGTTCTATGGCTACACCTTC.

This chain links TRBV7-3 with TRBJ1-1, with TRBD1 identical over 7 bases. Germline CDR1 SGHTA, CDR2 FQGTGA. The CDR3 totals 12 residues. Losses at the gene ends were 3 bases for V and 11 bases for J; bases not matched to a gene: 6. This chain's CDR3 is CASSLGQGEAFF. CDR3 DNA sequence: TGTGCCAGCAGCTTGGGGCAGGGGGAGGCTTTCTTT.

The gene calls are TRBV28 and TRBJ1-5; D unresolved. CDR3 length: 14 amino acids. Germline-derived CDR1 and CDR2 are MDHEN and SYDVKM. V was clipped by 7 bases and J by 10 bases, with 20 bases between them. CDR3 DNA sequence: TGTGCCAGCACAACCAAAGGAGGGTGGGAACCCCAGCATTTT. Its translation is CASTTKGGWEPQHF. The entire variable domain, with the rest obtained from reference TRBV28 and TRBJ1-5, is as follows: DVKVTQSSRYLVKRTGEKVFLECVQDMDHENMFWYRQDPGLGLRLIYFSYDVKMKEKGDIPEGYSVSREKKERFSLILESASTNQTSMYLCASTTKGGWEPQHFGDGTRLSIL.

The gene calls are TRBV6-1 and TRBJ1-2, with a weak D call TRBD1 (5 bases). The germline gives CDR1 MNHNS, CDR2 SASEGT. The CDR3 has 16 residues. Trimming stripped 2 bases from V and 4 bases from J, with 17 bases between. In DNA, the CDR3 is TGTGCCAGCAGTGAACGCTCCGGGACGGAGGGCTATGGCTACACCTTC. Its protein product is CASSERSGTEGYGYTF.

The V gene is TRBV7-9, the J gene TRBJ2-5, with D uncertain. CDR3 length: 14 amino acids. V was shortened by 0 bases and J by 3 bases, with 8 bases between the two germline ends. Germline CDR1 is SEHNR and CDR2 is FQNEAQ (reference sequence). The CDR3 bases are TGTGCCAGCAGCTTAGCAGAGAGAAAAGAGACCCAGTACTTC. The encoded protein is CASSLAERKETQYF.

This rearrangement joins TRBV28 to TRBJ2-7; D unclear. Germline V CDR1 and CDR2: MDHEN, SYDVKM. V shed 10 bases and J shed 3 bases, with 10 bases lying between them. This CDR3 comprises 11 residues. For the CDR3, the DNA is TGTGCCACCGCACACCTCTACGAGCAGTACTTC. As protein: CATAHLYEQYF.

The rearrangement links TRBV6-5 to TRBJ1-2, with D possibly matching TRBD1 (5 bases). CDR1 and CDR2 (germline): MNHEY, SVGAGI. V was cut by 3 bases and J by 6 bases, with 14 bases left in between. The CDR3 has 14 amino acids. CDR3 nucleotides: TGTGCCAGCAGTTATCTCCAGGGTACCCATGGCTACACCTTC. It specifies CASSYLQGTHGYTF.

The chain combines TRBV7-9 with TRBJ1-1; D unresolved. CDR3 size: 14 residues. V lost 1 base, J lost 7 bases, and 13 bases lay in between. CDR1 SEHNR and CDR2 FQNEAQ come from the germline V gene (reference sequence). This CDR3 is CASSLVAATFEAFF. Here the CDR3 DNA reads TGTGCCAGCAGCTTAGTTGCGGCAACTTTTGAAGCTTTCTTT.